Following are 30 T cell receptor beta chains from one sample sequenced in a study of blood T cell repertoires in COVID-19. The protocol was immunoSEQ multiplex PCR, while the TCRdb copy is restricted to in-frame clones and leaves out a portion. The repertoire consists of 200,000 to 250,000 clones, with approximately 84% occurring once and the leading ten covering roughly 3%. Sequencing was carried out using peripheral blood. These receptors all come from a woman in her twenties or thirties who had recovered from COVID-19.

The rearrangement joins TRBV14 to TRBJ1-6; 7 bases map to TRBD1. Germline-derived CDR1 and CDR2 are SGHDN and FVKESK. The CDR3 extends over 17 amino acids. With V trimmed by 2 bases and J by 4 bases, 8 bases remained unmatched. In DNA, the CDR3 is TGTGCCAGCAGCCAACGTCCAGGGGGTCCTTATAATTCACCCCTCCACTTT. Translating gives CASSQRPGGPYNSPLHF. The variable domain in full, completed from reference TRBV14 and TRBJ1-6, reads EAGVTQFPSHSVIEKGQTVTLRCDPISGHDNLYWYRRVMGKEIKFLLHFVKESKQDESGMPNNRFLAERTGGTYSTLKVQPAELEDSGVYFCASSQRPGGPYNSPLHFGNGTRLTVT.

The chain couples TRBV7-2 to TRBJ1-1; 12 positions agree with TRBD1. The length of the CDR3 is 14 residues. Unmatched junction bases numbered 6, after V lost 3 bases and J lost 10 bases. The germline V gene has CDR1 SGHTA and CDR2 FQGNSA. The CDR3: CASSFRDRGPTAFF. CDR3 DNA: TGTGCCAGCAGCTTCCGGGACAGGGGGCCCACAGCTTTCTTT.

The J gene is TRBJ2-6, the V gene TRBV18, with D perhaps matching TRBD1 (6 bases). Germline CDR1 reads KGHSH; CDR2 reads LQKENI. The CDR3 length is 17 residues. V lost 8 bases and J 0 bases, leaving 17 bases between the germline ends. CDR3 sequence: CASLAGASPSGANVLTF. Here the CDR3 DNA reads TGTGCCAGCCTCGCAGGGGCTTCCCCCTCTGGGGCCAACGTCCTGACTTTC.

DNA of the CDR3: TGTGCCAGTAGTATAGTGGGCTCCCGGGGAAACACCATATATTTT. It translates to CASSIVGSRGNTIYF. The rearrangement links TRBV19 to TRBJ1-3; D unclear. Trimming shortened V by 1 base and J by 4 bases, and 11 bases separated the two germline ends. The CDR3 contains 15 residues. CDR1 and CDR2 (germline): LNHDA, SQIVND (reference sequence).

The V call is TRBV18, the J call TRBJ2-7; D perhaps matches TRBD1 (6 bases). The V end lost 4 bases, the J end lost 2 bases, and 9 bases lay between the germline ends. There are 13 residues in the CDR3. Germline values: CDR1 KGHSH, CDR2 LQKENI. The CDR3 bases are TGTGCCAGCTCACGTGACAGGACCTACGAGCAGTACTTC. This sequence encodes CASSRDRTYEQYF.

This chain joins TRBV2 and TRBJ2-3, with TRBD2 identical over 13 bases. The CDR3 spans 17 residues. Per germline, CDR1 SNHLY and CDR2 FYNNEI. V gave up 7 bases and J gave up 0 bases; unmatched junction bases: 7. CDR3 in amino acids: CASTRTSGGSSTDTQYF. The CDR3 DNA sequence: TGTGCCAGCACGCGGACTAGCGGGGGCTCTAGCACAGATACGCAGTATTTT.

The V and J genes are TRBV7-8 and TRBJ1-4; possibly TRBD1 for D (6 bases). Germline loops: CDR1 SGHVS, CDR2 FQNEAQ. Trimming shortened V by 4 bases and J by 0 bases, and 24 bases separated the two germline ends. The CDR3 spans 20 residues. The chain's CDR3 is CASSSTRTSRDKTTNEKLFF. The CDR3 DNA is TGTGCCAGCAGCTCGACAAGGACGTCCCGGGACAAAACAACTAATGAAAAACTGTTTTTT.

The gene calls are TRBV18 and TRBJ1-6, with 9 bases lining up with TRBD1. The V gene's germline CDR1 is KGHSH and CDR2 LQKENI. V lost 5 bases to trimming and J lost 7 bases; unmatched junction nucleotides: 3. The CDR3 is made up of 14 amino acids. CDR3 coding DNA: TGTGCCAGCTCAACGGACAGGGGAAATTCACCCCTCCACTTT. It encodes CASSTDRGNSPLHF. The full variable domain, with the rest looked up from reference TRBV18 and TRBJ1-6, is NAGVMQNPRHLVRRRGQEARLRCSPMKGHSHVYWYRQLPEEGLKFMVYLQKENIIDESGMPKERFSAEFPKEGPSILRIQQVVRGDSAAYFCASSTDRGNSPLHFGNGTRLTVT.

This clone was observed a handful of times. The chain uses TRBV5-1 and TRBJ1-2, with D tentatively TRBD1 (5 bases). The V end was cut by 4 bases, the J end by 2 bases, with 9 bases between. The V gene's germline CDR1 is SGHRS and CDR2 YFSETQ. The CDR3 totals 13 residues. The CDR3 sequence is CASSQTGNYGYTF. CDR3 nucleotides: TGCGCCAGCAGCCAAACAGGAAACTATGGCTACACCTTC.

This chain uses TRBV6-6 with TRBJ2-2; D is uncertain. Germline CDR1 and CDR2: MNHNY and SVGAGI (reference sequence). The CDR3 has 13 residues. Trimming shortened V by 8 bases and J by 1 base, and 8 bases separated the two germline ends. The CDR3 is CASRPGNTGELFF. The CDR3 DNA follows: TGTGCCAGCCGCCCAGGGAACACCGGGGAGCTGTTTTTT.

This CDR3 reads CASSRIGSSYTF. The CDR3 DNA is TGTGCCAGCAGTCGGATCGGTAGCAGCTACACCTTC. The chain uses TRBV12-3 or TRBV12-4 and TRBJ1-2; no reliable D call. This CDR3 spans 12 amino acids. V was trimmed by 5 bases and J by 9 bases, leaving 13 bases between them.

The V gene is TRBV5-6, the J gene TRBJ2-7; 9 bases align to TRBD1. The V gene end was trimmed by 5 bases and the J gene end by 2 bases; junction bases not matched to a gene: 5. Germline lookup yields CDR1 SGHDT and CDR2 YYEEEE. This CDR3 is built from 14 residues. The CDR3 region is CASSSGTGTYEQYF. The CDR3 nucleotides are TGTGCCAGCAGTTCCGGGACAGGGACCTACGAGCAGTACTTC.

Only one count was recorded for this clone. This chain links TRBV5-1 with TRBJ1-6, with 9 bases that match TRBD1. Germline V CDR1 and CDR2: SGHRS, YFSETQ. Germline trimming cut 4 bases from V and 6 bases from J; bases unmatched to any gene: 11. The CDR3 spans 17 residues. This CDR3 is CASSPTRTGEGNSPLHF. The CDR3 nucleotides are TGCGCCAGCAGCCCGACTCGGACAGGGGAGGGTAATTCACCCCTCCACTTT.

The J gene is TRBJ1-3, the V gene TRBV5-4; TRBD1 agrees at 7 bases. The CDR3 loop spans 16 amino acids. Germline V CDR1 and CDR2: SGHNT, YYREEE (reference sequence). With 1 base clipped from V and 2 bases from J, the junction kept 6 bases outside the gene matches. CDR3 sequence reads: CASSLHNRGAGNTIYF. In nucleotides, the CDR3 is TGTGCCAGCAGCTTGCACAACAGGGGCGCTGGAAACACCATATATTTT.

This clone was observed a handful of times. This chain uses TRBV6-5 with TRBJ1-2; 7 positions match TRBD1. J lost 1 base, V lost 6 bases, and 8 bases had no gene match. Per the germline V gene, CDR1 is MNHEY and CDR2 is SVGAGI. The CDR3 totals 15 residues. CDR3 sequence reads: CASSSGTDHNYGYTF. The CDR3 region has the DNA TGTGCCAGCAGCTCAGGGACAGACCATAACTATGGCTACACCTTC.

The chain employs TRBV6-2 or TRBV6-3 and TRBJ1-2; D gene uncertain. CDR1 MNHEY and CDR2 SVGEGT come from the germline V gene. This CDR3 contains 14 residues. V lost 5 bases to trimming and J lost 4 bases, with 14 bases between them. This chain's CDR3 is CASSPRTGIYGYTF. In DNA, the CDR3 is TGTGCCAGCAGTCCGAGGACGGGAATCTATGGCTACACCTTC.

The rearrangement links TRBV7-3 to TRBJ1-6, with 7 bases identical to TRBD1. CDR3 size: 13 residues. With 6 bases clipped from V and 10 bases from J, the junction kept 6 bases outside the gene matches. CDR1 is SGHTA, CDR2 FQGTGA, per germline. The CDR3 loop reads CASRGQPGSPLHF. The CDR3 DNA is TGTGCCAGCAGGGGACAGCCGGGGTCACCCCTCCACTTT.

This chain links TRBV5-1 with TRBJ2-1, with D perhaps TRBD2 (6 bases). The germline gives CDR1 SGHRS, CDR2 YFSETQ. V was trimmed by 4 bases and J by 0 bases, leaving 11 bases between them. This CDR3 contains 15 residues. For the CDR3, the DNA is TGCGCCAGCAGCAGGGACGGGAGCTCCTACAATGAGCAGTTCTTC. Translating gives CASSRDGSSYNEQFF.

This chain joins TRBV4-1 and TRBJ1-2, with 9 positions matching TRBD1. Looked up from germline, CDR1 is MGHRA and CDR2 is YSYEKL. The CDR3 runs to 13 residues. With V trimmed by 4 bases and J by 7 bases, 4 bases remained unmatched. The CDR3 loop is CASSPGQGFGYTF. The CDR3 DNA reads as TGCGCCAGCAGCCCGGGACAGGGATTTGGCTACACCTTC.

The chain employs TRBV5-5 and TRBJ2-7; the match to TRBD2 covers 7 bases. With 2 bases clipped from V and 2 bases from J, the junction kept 4 bases outside the gene matches. The CDR3 totals 14 residues. CDR1 and CDR2 from the germline V gene are SGHKS and YYEKEE (reference sequence). CDR3 protein: CASSLAGTAYEQYF. The CDR3, as DNA: TGTGCCAGCAGCTTAGCGGGGACTGCCTACGAGCAGTACTTC. Variable domain in full (rest from reference TRBV5-5 and TRBJ2-7): DAGVTQSPTHLIKTRGQQVTLRCSPISGHKSVSWYQQVLGQGPQFIFQYYEKEERGRGNFPDRFSARQFPNYSSELNVNALLLGDSALYLCASSLAGTAYEQYFGPGTRLTVT.

V gene TRBV11-3 combines with J gene TRBJ1-6; tentative D call: TRBD1 (6 bases). V was shortened by 4 bases and J by 9 bases, with 13 bases between the two germline ends. CDR1 and CDR2 (germline): SGHNT, YENEEA. This CDR3 has 14 residues. The CDR3 bases are TGTGCCAGCAGCTCCGGACAGTTGGGTTCACCCCTCCACTTT. Translating it yields CASSSGQLGSPLHF.

The V call is TRBV9, the J call TRBJ2-1; 7 bases map to TRBD1. With 3 bases clipped from V and 6 bases from J, the junction kept 12 bases outside the gene matches. CDR3 size: 16 residues. CDR1 and CDR2 (germline): SGDLS, YYNGEE. The CDR3 DNA follows: TGTGCCAGCAGCGGACAGAGGACAGGAGCCGGCAATGAGCAGTTCTTC. Translation: CASSGQRTGAGNEQFF.

The CDR3: CARKRRGADTQYF. As DNA, the CDR3 is TGTGCCCGGAAAAGACGGGGTGCAGATACGCAGTATTTT. This chain joins TRBV30 and TRBJ2-3, with a weak D call TRBD2 (5 bases). V dropped 8 bases and J dropped 4 bases, with 16 bases sitting between them. Germline values: CDR1 GTSNPN, CDR2 SVGIG (reference sequence). The CDR3 extends over 13 amino acids.

The chain couples TRBV19 to TRBJ1-6; D is undetermined. Germline loops: CDR1 LNHDA, CDR2 SQIVND (reference sequence). V lost 5 bases, J lost 7 bases, and 12 bases lay in between. The CDR3 has 14 residues. CDR3 in amino acids: CASSDWAGNSPLHF. The CDR3, as DNA: TGTGCCAGTAGTGACTGGGCGGGGAATTCACCCCTCCACTTT.

This clone was observed a single time. The chain combines TRBV27 with TRBJ1-2; 7 nucleotides agree with TRBD1. V was pared by 5 bases and J by 4 bases, with 10 bases of the junction left unmatched. This CDR3 has 15 residues. The germline V gene encodes CDR1 MNHEY and CDR2 SMNVEV (reference sequence). CDR3 sequence reads: CASSRQGSLGYGYTF. Here the CDR3 DNA reads TGTGCCAGCAGTAGACAGGGCTCCTTGGGCTATGGCTACACCTTC.

J is TRBJ2-5 and V is TRBV7-2, with D possibly being TRBD1 (6 bases). The CDR3 totals 15 residues. Germline-derived CDR1 and CDR2 are SGHTA and FQGNSA. V dropped 1 base and J dropped 1 base, with 10 bases sitting between them. CDR3 DNA sequence: TGTGCCAGCAGCTTAGGGGGGCCCACCCAAGAGACCCAGTACTTC. It codes for CASSLGGPTQETQYF.

This clone occurred once. The chain carries TRBV5-1 and TRBJ2-1; 9 positions agree with TRBD2. The ends lost 0 bases at V and 3 bases at J; junction bases unmatched: 4. Germline assignment: CDR1 SGHRS and CDR2 YFSETQ. This CDR3 region has 16 residues. The CDR3 sequence: CASSLGASGDYNEQFF. In DNA form, the CDR3 reads TGCGCCAGCAGCTTGGGGGCTAGCGGGGACTACAATGAGCAGTTCTTC. Based on the CDR3 plus reference TRBV5-1 and TRBJ2-1, the full variable domain is KAGVTQTPRYLIKTRGQQVTLSCSPISGHRSVSWYQQTPGQGLQFLFEYFSETQRNKGNFPGRFSGRQFSNSRSEMNVSTLELGDSALYLCASSLGASGDYNEQFFGPGTRLTVL.

The chain has TRBV11-3 and TRBJ2-2; 12 positions agree with TRBD2. The J segment lost 3 bases and the V segment lost 4 bases, leaving 3 bases of the junction unmatched. The V gene's germline CDR1 is SGHNT and CDR2 YENEEA. The CDR3 is 16 amino acids. The CDR3 DNA reads TGTGCCAGCAGCTCCCGGACTAGCGGGGACACCGGGGAGCTGTTTTTT. It specifies CASSSRTSGDTGELFF.

The V call is TRBV7-2, the J call TRBJ2-7; 10 nucleotides line up with TRBD1. V was clipped by 6 bases and J by 6 bases; unmatched bases: 14. Germline loops: CDR1 SGHTA, CDR2 FQGNSA. The CDR3 sequence is 16 residues long. Written as DNA, the CDR3 is TGTGCCAGCAGTAGAACCCCCGGGACAGGGGTCGGCGAGCAGTACTTC. Residues: CASSRTPGTGVGEQYF.

The chain has TRBV4-1 and TRBJ1-6; possibly TRBD1 for D (5 bases). Trimming pared 3 bases from V and 14 bases from J, leaving 17 bases between. Germline CDR1 reads MGHRA; CDR2 reads YSYEKL. This CDR3 comprises 14 residues. CDR3 sequence reads: CASSQGHDWKTLHF. CDR3 coding DNA: TGCGCCAGCAGCCAGGGGCACGACTGGAAGACCCTCCACTTT.